This record concerns one T cell receptor beta chain sequence. Its antigen remains unknown. The record originates from a study of cytomegalovirus exposure and HLA in healthy donors. Study-wide background: A previous analysis identified 95 million to 140 million unique TCR beta sequences derived from around 180 million T cells.

It was with 60 Vbeta and 13 Jbeta primers that the PCR ran. Assay used: immunoSEQ multiplex PCR; TCRdb lists only in-frame clones, some missing. This table has roughly 230,000 clones, approximately 81% appearing once. Study observations and caveats: Cytomegalovirus association was listed for 164 TCR beta chains. In a later analysis, V- and J-gene trimming of beta chains associated with a DCLRE1C missense variant, replicated independently. In vitro, three CMV-associated chains proved specific for CMV antigens.

Germline V gene data show CDR1 as SEHNR and CDR2 as FQNEAQ (reference sequence). CDR3 length: 12 residues. V lost 5 bases and J 6 bases, leaving 10 bases between the germline ends. The gene calls are TRBV7-9 and TRBJ1-1; D not resolved. The TCR sequence derives from a girl aged 2 to 10 in good health and CMV-seronegative. The source material was PBMCs. The CDR3 DNA follows: TGTGCCAGCAGCCGGGAGGCCTCTGAAGCTTTCTTT. Translated: CASSREASEAFF. Complete variable domain (other parts from reference TRBV7-9 and TRBJ1-1): DTGVSQNPRHKITKRGQNVTFRCDPISEHNRLYWYRQTLGQGPEFLTYFQNEAQLEKSRLLSDRFSAERPKGSFSTLEIQRTEQGDSAMYLCASSREASEAFFGQGTRLTVV.